The 5 T cell receptor beta chains below come from one sample, sequenced in a study of blood T cells in healthy people across ages. Together with a sample-barcoded 5' primer, a J-beta primer mix was included in a second PCR lasting about 7 to 11 cycles. In TCRdb, the 5' RACE reads were re-called with MiXCR into one record per CDR3 protein. This sample has 1.5 million to 2 million distinct CDR3 sequences, with roughly 50% found just once. Sequenced input: blood. These receptors were taken from a woman aged 40 to 55 in good health.

DNA for the CDR3: TGTGCCAGCTCCCACGGGACTAGCGTGAACGAGCAGTACTTC. As protein: CASSHGTSVNEQYF. The chain employs TRBV18 and TRBJ2-7, with 10 positions matching TRBD2. The CDR3 loop spans 14 amino acids. In germline, CDR1 is KGHSH, CDR2 LQKENI. With 6 bases clipped from V and 5 bases from J, the junction kept 7 bases outside the gene matches.

The V call is TRBV19, the J call TRBJ2-7, with TRBD1 identical over 7 bases. The germline V gene encodes CDR1 LNHDA and CDR2 SQIVND (reference sequence). The CDR3 sequence is 14 residues long. Germline trimming cut 5 bases from V and 0 bases from J; bases unmatched to any gene: 4. As DNA, the CDR3 is TGTGCCAGTAGTGGGACAGCCACCTCCTACGAGCAGTACTTC. It yields the protein CASSGTATSYEQYF.

V gene TRBV7-2 combines with J gene TRBJ1-5; the D is unclear. The CDR3 is made up of 13 amino acids. Germline CDR1 and CDR2: SGHTA and FQGNSA. V shed 5 bases and J shed 7 bases, with 12 bases lying between them. The CDR3 region is CASSPTLGQPQHF. CDR3 DNA sequence: TGTGCCAGCAGCCCCACGTTAGGCCAGCCCCAGCATTTT.

CDR3 sequence reads: CASSPGDADNEQFF. The CDR3 DNA reads TGCGCCAGCAGCCCCGGGGACGCCGACAATGAGCAGTTCTTC. This chain uses TRBV5-1 with TRBJ2-1; D may correspond to TRBD1 or TRBD2 (5 bases each). CDR3 length equals 14 residues. V dropped 4 bases and J dropped 5 bases, with 13 bases sitting between them. CDR1 is SGHRS, CDR2 YFSETQ, per germline.

This clonotype has just a few counts. The rearrangement links TRBV5-1 to TRBJ2-5; D may correspond to TRBD1 or TRBD2 (6 bases each). V lost 6 bases and J 1 base, leaving 13 bases between the germline ends. In germline, CDR1 is SGHRS, CDR2 YFSETQ. CDR3 size: 14 residues. CDR3 sequence: CASNRRGPQETQYF. The DNA of the CDR3 is TGCGCCAGCAATCGACGGGGGCCCCAAGAGACCCAGTACTTC.